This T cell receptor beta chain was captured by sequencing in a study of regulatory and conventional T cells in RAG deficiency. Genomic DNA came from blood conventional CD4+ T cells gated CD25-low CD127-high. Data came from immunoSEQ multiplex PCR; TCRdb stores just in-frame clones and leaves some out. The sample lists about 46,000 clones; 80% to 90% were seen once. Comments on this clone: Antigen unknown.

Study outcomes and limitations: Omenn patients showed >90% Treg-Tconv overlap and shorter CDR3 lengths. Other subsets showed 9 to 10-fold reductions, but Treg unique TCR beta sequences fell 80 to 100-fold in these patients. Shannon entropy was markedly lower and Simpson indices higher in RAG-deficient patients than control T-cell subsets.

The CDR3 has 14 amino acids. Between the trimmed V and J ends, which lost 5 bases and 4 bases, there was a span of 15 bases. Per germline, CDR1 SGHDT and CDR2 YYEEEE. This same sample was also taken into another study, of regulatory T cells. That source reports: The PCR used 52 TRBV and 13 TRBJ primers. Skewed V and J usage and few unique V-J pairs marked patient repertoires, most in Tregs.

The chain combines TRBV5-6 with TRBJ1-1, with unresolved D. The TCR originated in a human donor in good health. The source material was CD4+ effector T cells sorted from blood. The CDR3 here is CASSIPDSFTEAFF. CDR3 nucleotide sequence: TGTGCCAGCAGTATACCCGATTCCTTCACTGAAGCTTTCTTT.